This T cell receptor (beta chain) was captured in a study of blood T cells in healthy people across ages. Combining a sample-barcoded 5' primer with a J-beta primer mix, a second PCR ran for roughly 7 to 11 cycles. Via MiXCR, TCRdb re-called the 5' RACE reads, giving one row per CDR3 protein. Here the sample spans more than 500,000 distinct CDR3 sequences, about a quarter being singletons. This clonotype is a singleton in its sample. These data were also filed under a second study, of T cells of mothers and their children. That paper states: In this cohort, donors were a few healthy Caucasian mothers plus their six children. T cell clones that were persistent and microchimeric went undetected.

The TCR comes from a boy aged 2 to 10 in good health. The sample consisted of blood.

The CDR3 coding sequence is TGCAGTGCTGGCCGACTAGCGGGGGATCCCTACGAGCAGTACTTC. It is translated as CSAGRLAGDPYEQYF. The rearrangement uses TRBV20-1 and TRBJ2-7; 12 bases are a match to TRBD2. V shed 5 bases, J shed 2 bases, and the junction held 7 bases outside the gene matches. The CDR3 contains 15 residues. In germline, CDR1 is DFQATT, CDR2 SNEGSKA (reference sequence).